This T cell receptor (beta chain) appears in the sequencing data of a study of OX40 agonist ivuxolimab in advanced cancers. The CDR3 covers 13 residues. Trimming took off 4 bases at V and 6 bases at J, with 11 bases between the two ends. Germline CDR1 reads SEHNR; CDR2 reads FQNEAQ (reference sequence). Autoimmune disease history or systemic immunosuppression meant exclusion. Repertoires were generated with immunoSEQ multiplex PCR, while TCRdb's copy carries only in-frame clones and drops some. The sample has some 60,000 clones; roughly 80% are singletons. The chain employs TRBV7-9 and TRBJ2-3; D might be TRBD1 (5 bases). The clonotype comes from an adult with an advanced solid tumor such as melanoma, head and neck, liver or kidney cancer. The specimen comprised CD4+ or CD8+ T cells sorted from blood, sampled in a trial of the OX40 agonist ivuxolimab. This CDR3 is CASSSETGDTQYF. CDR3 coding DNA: TGTGCCAGCAGCTCCGAAACAGGCGATACGCAGTATTTT.